The 7 T cell receptor beta chains below come from one sample, sequenced in a study of blood T cell repertoires in COVID-19. TCRdb's table, derived via immunoSEQ multiplex PCR, lists solely in-frame clones and lacks some. The sample holds 160,000 or so clones, roughly 80% seen once. Input material: peripheral blood. These receptors originate from an older woman with acute or convalescent COVID-19.

This rearrangement joins TRBV29-1 to TRBJ2-7, with TRBD2 matching 10 bases. Germline trimming cut 6 bases from V and 7 bases from J; bases unmatched to any gene: 12. This CDR3 comprises 14 residues. Germline CDR1 is SQVTM and CDR2 is ANQGSEA. The CDR3, as DNA: TGCAGCGTGAGGACTAGCGGTTTAAAAAGGGAGCAGTACTTC. Its protein is CSVRTSGLKREQYF.

This clone was found a few times. The V and J genes are TRBV3-1 (or the pseudogene TRBV3-2) and TRBJ1-6; perhaps TRBD1 as D (5 bases). From germline, CDR1 is LGHDT and CDR2 YNNKEL (reference sequence). The CDR3 is 14 amino acids. Trimming took 2 bases from V and 9 from J, leaving 11 bases between them. Here the CDR3 reads CASSQRREVSPLHF. The DNA for the CDR3 is TGTGCCAGCAGCCAACGCAGGGAGGTTTCACCCCTCCACTTT.

The chain links TRBV6-1 to TRBJ1-5; D not certain. The CDR3 spans 16 residues. Germline CDR1 reads MNHNS; CDR2 reads SASEGT. The V and J ends lost 3 bases and 3 bases respectively, with 15 bases between them. CDR3 in DNA: TGTGCCAGCAGTGACACCATCGACACCTTCAATCAGCCCCAGCATTTT. Residues: CASSDTIDTFNQPQHF.

This clone was recorded only once. This rearrangement joins TRBV9 to TRBJ2-3; the match to TRBD2 covers 10 bases. The ends lost 6 bases at V and 5 bases at J; junction bases unmatched: 12. The CDR3 length is 16 residues. Per the germline V gene, CDR1 is SGDLS and CDR2 is YYNGEE. The CDR3 here is CASKEQRGGRGDTQYF. Written as DNA, the CDR3 is TGTGCCAGCAAGGAGCAGCGGGGGGGCCGAGGAGATACGCAGTATTTT.

The V and J genes are TRBV10-1 and TRBJ2-1, with TRBD2 matching 9 bases. The CDR3 loop spans 19 amino acids. The germline V gene has CDR1 WNHNN and CDR2 SYGVQD (reference sequence). V trimming: 6 bases; J trimming: 3 bases; junction bases outside the gene matches: 18. The CDR3 DNA reads as TGCGCCAGCAGGGCCTCTGGAGATTCGGCGGGAGGGAACTACAATGAGCAGTTCTTC. Translated: CASRASGDSAGGNYNEQFF.

The chain uses TRBV7-6 and TRBJ2-3; 8 positions match TRBD2. The germline V gene has CDR1 SGHVS and CDR2 FNYEAQ. The J segment lost 2 bases and the V segment lost 5 bases, leaving 9 bases of the junction unmatched. The CDR3 covers 16 residues. Written as DNA, the CDR3 is TGTGCCAGCAGCCTGTCGGGAGGGGGAGACACAGATACGCAGTATTTT. Translation: CASSLSGGGDTDTQYF.

The chain recombines TRBV10-3 with TRBJ2-3; 7 nucleotides match TRBD2. Germline V gives CDR1 ENHRY, CDR2 SYGVKD. Trimming at V came to 7 bases and at J to 5 bases, leaving 9 bases not matched to a gene. The CDR3 runs 14 residues. The CDR3 region is CAINGRELGDTQYF. The CDR3 coding sequence is TGTGCCATCAACGGGCGGGAGCTTGGAGATACGCAGTATTTT.